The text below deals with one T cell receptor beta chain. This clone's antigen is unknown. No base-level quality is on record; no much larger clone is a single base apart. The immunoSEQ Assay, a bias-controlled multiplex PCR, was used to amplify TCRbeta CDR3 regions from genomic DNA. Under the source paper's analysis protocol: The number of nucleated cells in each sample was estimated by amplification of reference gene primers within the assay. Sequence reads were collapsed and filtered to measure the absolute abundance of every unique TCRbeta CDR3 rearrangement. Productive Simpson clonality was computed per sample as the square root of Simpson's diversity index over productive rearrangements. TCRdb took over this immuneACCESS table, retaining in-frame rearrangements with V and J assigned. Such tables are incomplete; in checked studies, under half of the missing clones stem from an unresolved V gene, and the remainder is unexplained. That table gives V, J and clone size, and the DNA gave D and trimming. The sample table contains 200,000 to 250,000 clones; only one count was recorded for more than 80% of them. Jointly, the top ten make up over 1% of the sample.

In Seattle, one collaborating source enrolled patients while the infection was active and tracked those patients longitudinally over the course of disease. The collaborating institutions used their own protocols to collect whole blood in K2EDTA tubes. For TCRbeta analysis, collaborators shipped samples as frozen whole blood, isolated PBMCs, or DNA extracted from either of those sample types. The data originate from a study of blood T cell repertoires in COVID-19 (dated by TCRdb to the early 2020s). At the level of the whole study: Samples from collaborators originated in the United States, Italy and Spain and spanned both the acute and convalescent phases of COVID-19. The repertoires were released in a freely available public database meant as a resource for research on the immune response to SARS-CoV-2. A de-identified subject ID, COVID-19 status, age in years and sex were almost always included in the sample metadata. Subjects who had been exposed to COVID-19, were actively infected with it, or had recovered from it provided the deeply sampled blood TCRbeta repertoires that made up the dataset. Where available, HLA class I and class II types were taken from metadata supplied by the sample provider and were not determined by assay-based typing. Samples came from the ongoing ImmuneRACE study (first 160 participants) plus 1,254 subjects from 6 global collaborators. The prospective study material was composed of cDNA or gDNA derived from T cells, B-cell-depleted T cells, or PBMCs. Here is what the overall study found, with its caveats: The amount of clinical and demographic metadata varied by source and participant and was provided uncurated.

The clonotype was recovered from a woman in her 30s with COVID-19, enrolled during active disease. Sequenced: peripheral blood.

The CDR3 protein: CASSRTRQMNTGELFF. The DNA reads as follows: TGTGCCAGCAGTAGAACGCGGCAAATGAACACCGGGGAGCTGTTTTTT. The rearrangement combines TRBV6-6 with TRBJ2-2; the D gene identity is not certain. From the cysteine up to the phenylalanine, the CDR3 has a length of 16 residues. The DNA shown is the 48-base CDR3, in frame from base 1. The V and J ends are trimmed by 5 bases and 1 base, leaving 14 bases between them. The germline V gene (reference sequence) gives CDR1 as MNHNY and CDR2 as SVGAGI.